Below, 25 T cell receptor beta chains from the same sample are listed, as sequenced in a study of low-dose radiotherapy and immunotherapy resistance in tumors. Primers targeting TRAV and TRBV primed first-strand cDNA, covering alpha and beta chains. The authors amplified TCRs for 20 to 25 PCR cycles with a constant-region primer and a V-primer adapter. TCRdb re-called the reads with MiXCR, one entry per CDR3 protein. The table lists about 11,000 distinct CDR3 sequences, around half of them singletons. These receptors were obtained from a human donor with advanced metastatic prostate, ovarian, gallbladder or colorectal cancer (not recorded which). This table probably holds off-target reads from a library built for another chain.

The chain couples TRBV5-1 to TRBJ2-7, with D perhaps TRBD1 or TRBD2 (5 bases each). V was shortened by 0 bases and J by 0 bases, with 10 bases between the two germline ends. Germline V lookup: CDR1 SGHRS, CDR2 YFSETQ. The CDR3 runs to 15 residues. CDR3 DNA sequence: TGCGCCAGCAGCTTGGCGGGACGGAGCTCCTACGAGCAGTACTTC. It is translated as CASSLAGRSSYEQYF.

This clonotype appeared a few times. This sequence joins TRBV20-1 and TRBJ2-3; 10 nucleotides match TRBD2. V was clipped by 6 bases and J by 3 bases; unmatched bases: 15. CDR3 length: 17 residues. CDR1 is DFQATT, CDR2 SNEGSKA, per germline (reference sequence). The CDR3 DNA reads TGCAGTGCCAGCCTGCCCTTAGCGGGAGGCGGGACAGATACGCAGTATTTT. Translation gives CSASLPLAGGGTDTQYF.

This sequence joins TRBV18 and TRBJ2-7; TRBD1 is a possible D gene (6 bases). CDR1 and CDR2 (germline): KGHSH, LQKENI. V shed 3 bases and J shed 2 bases, with 11 bases lying between them. This CDR3 contains 14 residues. CDR3 protein: CASSPETGTYEQYF. The CDR3 nucleotides read TGTGCCAGCTCACCGGAAACAGGGACCTACGAGCAGTACTTC.

The V and J genes are TRBV20-1 and TRBJ2-3, with 8 bases fitting TRBD1. Looked up from germline, CDR1 is DFQATT and CDR2 is SNEGSKA (reference sequence). The length of the CDR3 is 14 residues. Trimming removed 0 bases from V and 6 bases from J; junction bases left unmatched: 5. The CDR3, as DNA: TGCAGTGCTAGAGATCCGACAGGGGCTGATACGCAGTATTTT. Its protein is CSARDPTGADTQYF.

This clonotype was observed a handful of times. The chain combines TRBV5-1 with TRBJ2-1; the D is unclear. Germline lookup yields CDR1 SGHRS and CDR2 YFSETQ. This CDR3 comprises 11 residues. V shed 4 bases and J shed 5 bases, with 4 bases lying between them. The CDR3 reads CASSVDNEQFF. The CDR3 bases are TGCGCCAGCAGCGTTGACAATGAGCAGTTCTTC. Variable domain in full (rest from reference TRBV5-1 and TRBJ2-1): KAGVTQTPRYLIKTRGQQVTLSCSPISGHRSVSWYQQTPGQGLQFLFEYFSETQRNKGNFPGRFSGRQFSNSRSEMNVSTLELGDSALYLCASSVDNEQFFGPGTRLTVL.

The chain couples TRBV27 to TRBJ2-1; D not certain. There are 13 residues in the CDR3. V lost 0 bases and J 10 bases, leaving 10 bases between the germline ends. The germline CDR1 and CDR2 sequences are MNHEY and SMNVEV (reference sequence). DNA for the CDR3: TGTGCCAGCAGTTTATCGGCACTTCGGGAGCAGTTCTTC. Translation: CASSLSALREQFF.

V gene TRBV7-8 combines with J gene TRBJ2-1, with no clear D. CDR1 is SGHVS and CDR2 is FQNEAQ in the germline V gene. This CDR3 comprises 13 residues. V lost 0 bases and J 9 bases, leaving 9 bases between the germline ends. As DNA, the CDR3 is TGTGCCAGCAGCTTAGCGCGTGGGCGTGAGCAGTTCTTC. This gives the protein CASSLARGREQFF. Full variable domain (missing parts from reference TRBV7-8 and TRBJ2-1): GAGVSQSPRYKVAKRGQDVALRCDPISGHVSLFWYQQALGQGPEFLTYFQNEAQLDKSGLPSDRFFAERPEGSVSTLKIQRTQQEDSAVYLCASSLARGREQFFGPGTRLTVL.

The chain recombines TRBV12-3 or TRBV12-4 with TRBJ2-7; D is unclear. V gave up 5 bases and J gave up 2 bases, with 7 bases separating them. The CDR3 runs to 12 residues. Here the CDR3 reads CASSATPYEQYF. CDR3 DNA sequence: TGTGCCAGCAGTGCTACTCCCTACGAGCAGTACTTC.

V gene TRBV5-6 combines with J gene TRBJ1-5, with 12 bases fitting TRBD1. V was clipped by 4 bases and J by 6 bases; unmatched bases: 8. Per germline, CDR1 SGHDT and CDR2 YYEEEE. CDR3 size: 16 residues. CDR3 DNA sequence: TGTGCCAGCAGCCTCCGGGACAGGGGGCTTATTCAGCCCCAGCATTTT. Protein: CASSLRDRGLIQPQHF.

This chain uses TRBV20-1 with TRBJ2-5; 9 positions agree with TRBD2. This CDR3 region has 17 residues. Germline CDR1 DFQATT, CDR2 SNEGSKA (reference sequence). V was clipped by 6 bases and J by 1 base; unmatched bases: 15. CDR3 loop: CSADRWDSGGFQETQYF. In DNA form, the CDR3 reads TGCAGTGCCGATAGATGGGATAGCGGGGGCTTCCAAGAGACCCAGTACTTC.

This clonotype was counted only a few times. The V and J genes are TRBV29-1 and TRBJ2-3; weak D call: TRBD2 (7 bases). Per the germline V gene, CDR1 is SQVTM and CDR2 is ANQGSEA. The CDR3 consists of 16 residues. With 2 bases removed from V and 4 bases from J, the gap between germline ends came to 19 bases. CDR3 nucleotides: TGCAGCGTTGAAAGGGGATTTGGCGGGGGCGCAGATACGCAGTATTTT. It specifies CSVERGFGGGADTQYF.

This clonotype appeared a few times. This chain links TRBV3-1 with TRBJ2-7; possible D gene TRBD1, 6 bases. The ends were cut back, 3 bases at V and 0 bases at J, with 9 bases in the middle. The CDR3 is 14 residues long. The germline V gene encodes CDR1 LGHDT and CDR2 YNNKEL (reference sequence). CDR3 in DNA: TGTGCCAGCAGCCAGACGGACAGCTCCTACGAGCAGTACTTC. This gives the protein CASSQTDSSYEQYF.

A single count supports this clonotype. The chain has TRBV20-1 and TRBJ1-1; perhaps TRBD1 as D (6 bases). From germline, CDR1 is DFQATT and CDR2 SNEGSKA (reference sequence). CDR3 size: 12 residues. The CDR3 nucleotides read TGCAGCGAAGTGGGGGCCCTCACTGAAGCTTTCTTT. Its translation is CSEVGALTEAFF.

The gene calls are TRBV7-3 and TRBJ2-7; the D is unclear. Germline V gene lookup returns CDR1 SGHTA and CDR2 FQGTGA. V lost 0 bases to trimming and J lost 4 bases, with 7 bases between them. The CDR3 extends over 13 amino acids. The CDR3 DNA reads TGTGCCAGCAGCTTAACGGGCGGATACGAGCAGTACTTC. It encodes CASSLTGGYEQYF.

The sample holds a few counts of this clonotype. The V gene is TRBV5-1, the J gene TRBJ2-1; unclear D gene. This CDR3 is 15 amino acids long. The V end was cut by 7 bases, the J end by 2 bases, with 16 bases between. The germline CDR1 and CDR2 sequences are SGHRS and YFSETQ. This CDR3 reads CASVSDFSAYNEQFF. The CDR3 nucleotides are TGCGCCAGCGTCTCCGACTTCTCCGCCTACAATGAGCAGTTCTTC.

This clonotype came up once. The gene calls are TRBV6-8 and TRBJ1-1; D not certain. Germline CDR1 MNHGY, CDR2 SAAAGT. The CDR3 is 13 amino acids. With 5 bases removed from V and 0 bases from J, the gap between germline ends came to 7 bases. CDR3 region: CASSAQMNTEAFF. The DNA for the CDR3 is TGTGCCAGCAGTGCTCAGATGAACACTGAAGCTTTCTTT.

This clonotype was counted only a few times. This chain connects TRBV9 to TRBJ2-5; 8 bases line up with TRBD2. The germline V gene has CDR1 SGDLS and CDR2 YYNGEE. The CDR3 has 14 amino acids. The V gene end was trimmed by 6 bases and the J gene end by 1 base; junction bases not matched to a gene: 5. CDR3 sequence reads: CASTRGGTQETQYF. CDR3 nucleotides: TGTGCCAGCACCCGGGGGGGGACCCAAGAGACCCAGTACTTC.

The chain joins TRBV5-1 to TRBJ1-1; 8 bases are shared with TRBD1. The CDR3 is 15 residues long. Germline V gene data show CDR1 as SGHRS and CDR2 as YFSETQ. Germline trimming cut 3 bases from V and 6 bases from J; bases unmatched to any gene: 10. Here the CDR3 reads CASSSEGRGLAEAFF. CDR3 nucleotides: TGCGCCAGCAGCTCGGAGGGCAGGGGGCTCGCTGAAGCTTTCTTT.

This clonotype was counted only a few times. The CDR3 DNA is TGTGCCTCGGACAGGCAGAACACAGATACGCAGTATTTT. The encoded protein is CASDRQNTDTQYF. The chain is built from TRBV30 and TRBJ2-3, with 7 bases identical to TRBD1. This CDR3 spans 13 amino acids. In germline, CDR1 is GTSNPN, CDR2 SVGIG (reference sequence). V lost 7 bases and J lost 2; bases outside the gene matches: 6.

This clonotype was recorded only once. The CDR3 does not end in the conserved phenylalanine or tryptophan, so this is likely a read error. This rearrangement joins TRBV28 to TRBJ2-6, with 9 bases lining up with TRBD2. The CDR3 length is 16 residues. In germline, CDR1 is MDHEN, CDR2 SYDVKM. V trimming: 6 bases; J trimming: 3 bases; junction bases outside the gene matches: 6. CDR3 bases: TGTGCCAGCAGGGCGGGACTAGCTTATGGGGCCAACGTCCTGACTTTA. Its translation: CASRAGLAYGANVLTL.

This clonotype was counted between two and nine times. V gene TRBV28 combines with J gene TRBJ2-1; D might be TRBD1 or TRBD2, each matching 5 bases. V was clipped by 5 bases and J by 8 bases, with 22 bases between them. CDR1 is MDHEN, CDR2 SYDVKM, per germline. The CDR3 spans 16 residues. The CDR3: CASSPSGPRGRDEQFF. The CDR3 nucleotides read TGTGCCAGCAGTCCCTCGGGGCCCCGGGGTCGGGATGAGCAGTTCTTC.

V gene TRBV6-8 combines with J gene TRBJ1-5; no firm D call. V shed 6 bases and J shed 3 bases, with 15 bases lying between them. Germline V CDR1 and CDR2: MNHGY, SAAAGT. This CDR3 comprises 15 residues. CDR3 in DNA: TGTGCCAGCAGGGATTACGGGGAACTCAATCAGCCCCAGCATTTT. It codes for CASRDYGELNQPQHF.

The CDR3 reads CASSLRQGQETQYF. The CDR3 DNA reads as TGTGCCAGCTCACTCCGACAGGGCCAAGAGACCCAGTACTTC. The chain links TRBV18 to TRBJ2-5; TRBD1 matches 7 bases. J gave up 1 base and V 4 bases, and 3 bases lay outside the gene matches. The length of the CDR3 is 14 residues. Germline V gives CDR1 KGHSH, CDR2 LQKENI.

This chain joins TRBV5-1 and TRBJ2-7, with 11 bases fitting TRBD2. CDR1 SGHRS and CDR2 YFSETQ come from the germline V gene. J gave up 5 bases and V 3 bases, and 4 bases lay outside the gene matches. CDR3 length: 14 amino acids. This chain's CDR3 is CASSWGTSGDEQYF. The CDR3 DNA follows: TGCGCCAGCAGCTGGGGGACTAGCGGAGACGAGCAGTACTTC. The full variable domain, its missing parts supplied by reference TRBV5-1 and TRBJ2-7, is KAGVTQTPRYLIKTRGQQVTLSCSPISGHRSVSWYQQTPGQGLQFLFEYFSETQRNKGNFPGRFSGRQFSNSRSEMNVSTLELGDSALYLCASSWGTSGDEQYFGPGTRLTVT.

The V gene is TRBV19, the J gene TRBJ1-5; D is unresolved. CDR1 and CDR2 from the germline V gene are LNHDA and SQIVND (reference sequence). Between the trimmed V and J ends, which lost 2 bases and 4 bases, there was a span of 6 bases. The CDR3 has 13 residues. Written as DNA, the CDR3 is TGTGCCAGTAGTATACAGGCGAATCAGCCCCAGCATTTT. Translation gives CASSIQANQPQHF. Supplemented by reference TRBV19 and TRBJ1-5, the full variable domain reads DGGITQSPKYLFRKEGQNVTLSCEQNLNHDAMYWYRQDPGQGLRLIYYSQIVNDFQKGDIAEGYSVSREKKESFPLTVTSAQKNPTAFYLCASSIQANQPQHFGDGTRLSIL.